The clone carrying this T cell receptor beta chain has a handful of counts. Antigen: not known. The data belong to a study of PD-L1 blockade in urothelial cancer. As for the study in general: Analysis of the blood was performed 3 weeks (second dose) and 6 weeks after treatment start. Per blood sample, T cells had a median of 141,255. The study, taken as a whole, reports: Sub-median blood TCR clonality before treatment predicted longer survival.

The CDR3 loop spans 13 amino acids. V lost 5 bases, J lost 5 bases, and 12 bases lay in between. The germline V gene has CDR1 MNHNY and CDR2 SVGAGI (reference sequence). Libraries were prepared by immunoSEQ multiplex PCR; TCRdb keeps only in-frame clonotypes and omits some of them. The sample carries some 43,000 clones, 70% to 90% recorded once. Time point meaning: pretreatment peripheral blood. The patients had locally advanced or metastatic urothelial carcinoma. The TCR comes from a man in his sixties with urothelial cancer. Sequenced material: PBMCs, taken around atezolizumab (anti-PD-L1) treatment. The genes are TRBV6-6 and TRBJ1-1, with a tentative D call TRBD1 (5 bases). The CDR3 region has the DNA TGTGCCAGCAGTGGGGCCTCCGGGACTGAAGCTTTCTTT. It translates to CASSGASGTEAFF.